This T cell receptor (beta chain) was identified in a study of T cell repertoires in cytomegalovirus infection. At the level of the study: Selected CMV epitopes included recently identified HLA-C-restricted ones as well as well-studied HLA-B-restricted ones. CMV infection together with matching HLA type was indicated by public TCR beta signatures. Study-level findings and limits: Based on cumulative public TCR beta family frequency, carriers of CMV plus the relevant HLA were identified. Clonotypes of TCR beta that were HLA-C-restricted and CMV-specific dominated the ex vivo response.

Concerning this clonotype: Its target is not known.

TCRdb redid the calling of the reads with MiXCR, one entry per CDR3 protein. The sample yields approximately 1,000,000 distinct CDR3 sequences, around 32% seen once. V was shortened by 6 bases and J by 8 bases, with 13 bases between the two germline ends. The germline CDR1 and CDR2 sequences are MNHNS and SASEGT. The CDR3 contains 12 residues. Material: cultured CD8+ T cells from PBMCs, obtained from culture after CMV antigen stimulation. The rearrangement uses TRBV6-1 and TRBJ1-2, with unresolved D. This TCR was sampled from a human donor in good health (CMV status not recorded). Some clones in this sample may be carry-over from other donors' samples. CDR3: CASSPLAGGYTF. The CDR3 DNA sequence: TGTGCCAGCAGCCCTCTTGCGGGCGGCTACACCTTC.